This T cell receptor beta chain appears in the sequencing data of a study of T cell responses to AZD1222 COVID-19 vaccine. Regarding the study as a whole: Reports say nearly half of spike-specific TCRs go after unmutated variant regions. The donor group comprised mostly white British people and more females; the analysis possibly underestimated clonal diversity. Baseline serology detected seropositivity in only six AZD1222 recipients. Receipt of two AZD1222 doses was followed by a rise in Spike-specific TCR breadth and depth.

Of note for this clone: The antigen remains unidentified.

Only in-frame clones appear in the TCRdb table, and some are missing; sequencing was by immunoSEQ multiplex PCR. The top ten hold roughly 20% of the sample, which has around 130,000 clones, 88% seen once. V lost 0 bases and J 9 bases, leaving 12 bases between the germline ends. Per the germline V gene, CDR1 is SGHDN and CDR2 is FVKESK. This CDR3 is built from 13 residues. The source is an adult in good health. The sequences come from peripheral blood, collected on day 0 of MenACWY control vaccination. V and J are TRBV14 and TRBJ2-7; no clear D gene. The CDR3 DNA follows: TGTGCCAGCAGCCAAGAGATTATCTCGGCGCAGTACTTC. Amino acid sequence: CASSQEIISAQYF.